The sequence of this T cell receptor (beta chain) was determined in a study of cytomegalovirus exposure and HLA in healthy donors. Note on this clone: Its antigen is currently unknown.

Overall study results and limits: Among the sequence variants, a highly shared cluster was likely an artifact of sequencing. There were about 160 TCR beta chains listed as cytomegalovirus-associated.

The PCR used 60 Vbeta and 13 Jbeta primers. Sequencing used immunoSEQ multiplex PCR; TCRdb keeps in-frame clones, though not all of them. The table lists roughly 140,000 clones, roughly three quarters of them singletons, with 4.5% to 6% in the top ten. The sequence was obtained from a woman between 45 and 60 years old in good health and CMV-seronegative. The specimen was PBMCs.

This chain's CDR3 is CASSPSRRLSSYEQYF. Here the CDR3 DNA reads TGTGCCAGCAGCCCCAGTAGGCGGTTGAGCTCCTACGAGCAGTACTTC. The genes are TRBV11-2 and TRBJ2-7; no clear D. The germline V gene has CDR1 SGHAT and CDR2 FQNNGV. The CDR3 sequence is 16 residues long. Deletions cut 5 bases from V and 0 bases from J, with 17 bases between. The complete variable domain, with remaining parts taken from reference TRBV11-2 and TRBJ2-7, reads EAGVAQSPRYKIIEKRQSVAFWCNPISGHATLYWYQQILGQGPKLLIQFQNNGVVDDSQLPKDRFSAERLKGVDSTLKIQPAKLEDSAVYLCASSPSRRLSSYEQYFGPGTRLTVT.